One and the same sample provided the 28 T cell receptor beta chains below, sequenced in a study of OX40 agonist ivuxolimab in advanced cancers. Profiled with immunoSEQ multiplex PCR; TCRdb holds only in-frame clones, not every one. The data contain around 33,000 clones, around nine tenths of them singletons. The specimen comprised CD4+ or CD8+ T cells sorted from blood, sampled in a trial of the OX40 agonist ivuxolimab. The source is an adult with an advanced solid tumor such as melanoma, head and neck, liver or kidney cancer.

CDR3 sequence reads: CASSLKGPSSYEQYF. The CDR3 nucleotides read TGCGCCAGCAGCTTAAAGGGGCCGAGCTCCTACGAGCAGTACTTC. The V gene is TRBV5-1, the J gene TRBJ2-7; weak D call: TRBD1 (5 bases). Germline V gene lookup returns CDR1 SGHRS and CDR2 YFSETQ. V was trimmed by 2 bases and J by 0 bases, leaving 12 bases between them. The length of the CDR3 is 15 residues.

CDR3 residues: CASSSPGQGSIYEQYF. CDR3 DNA: TGTGCCAGCAGCTCACCGGGACAGGGGAGTATCTACGAGCAGTACTTC. The genes are TRBV7-2 and TRBJ2-7; the match to TRBD1 covers 10 bases. This CDR3 is built from 16 residues. V shed 4 bases and J 3 bases; nucleotides not matched to a gene: 9. CDR1 is SGHTA and CDR2 is FQGNSA in the germline V gene.

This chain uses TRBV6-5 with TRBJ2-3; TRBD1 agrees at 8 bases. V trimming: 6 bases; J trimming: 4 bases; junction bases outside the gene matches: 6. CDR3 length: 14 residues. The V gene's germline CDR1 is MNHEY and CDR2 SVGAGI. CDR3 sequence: CASREDRDPDTQYF. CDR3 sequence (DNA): TGTGCCAGCAGAGAGGACAGGGACCCAGATACGCAGTATTTT.

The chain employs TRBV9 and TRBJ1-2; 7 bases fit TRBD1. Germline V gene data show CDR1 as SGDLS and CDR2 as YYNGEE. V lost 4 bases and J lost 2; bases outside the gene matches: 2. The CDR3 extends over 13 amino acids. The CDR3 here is CASSRDSNYGYTF. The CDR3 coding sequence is TGTGCCAGCAGCCGGGACAGCAACTATGGCTACACCTTC.

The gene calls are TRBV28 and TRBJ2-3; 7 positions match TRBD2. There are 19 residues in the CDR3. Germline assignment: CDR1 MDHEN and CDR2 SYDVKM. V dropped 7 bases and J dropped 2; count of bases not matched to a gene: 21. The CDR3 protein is CASISSGGSWGGYTDTQYF. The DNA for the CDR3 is TGTGCCAGCATTTCCTCGGGAGGTAGTTGGGGGGGTTACACAGATACGCAGTATTTT.

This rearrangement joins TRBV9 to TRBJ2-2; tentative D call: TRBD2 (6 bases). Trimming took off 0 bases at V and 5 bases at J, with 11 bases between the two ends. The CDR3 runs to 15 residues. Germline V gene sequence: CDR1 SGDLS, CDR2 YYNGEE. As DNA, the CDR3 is TGTGCCAGCAGCGTAGAGGCTAGCGTTACCGGGGAGCTGTTTTTT. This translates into CASSVEASVTGELFF.

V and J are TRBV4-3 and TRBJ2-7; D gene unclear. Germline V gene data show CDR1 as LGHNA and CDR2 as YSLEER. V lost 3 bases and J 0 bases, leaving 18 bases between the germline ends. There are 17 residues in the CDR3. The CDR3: CASSQSNSNRYSYEQYF. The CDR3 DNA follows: TGCGCCAGCAGCCAGTCAAACAGTAATAGATACTCCTACGAGCAGTACTTC.

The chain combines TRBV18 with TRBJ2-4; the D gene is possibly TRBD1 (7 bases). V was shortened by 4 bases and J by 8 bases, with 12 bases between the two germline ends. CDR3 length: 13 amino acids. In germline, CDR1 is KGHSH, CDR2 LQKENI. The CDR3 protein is CASSLGRGDIQYF. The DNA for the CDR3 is TGTGCCAGCTCACTCGGCAGGGGGGACATTCAGTACTTC.

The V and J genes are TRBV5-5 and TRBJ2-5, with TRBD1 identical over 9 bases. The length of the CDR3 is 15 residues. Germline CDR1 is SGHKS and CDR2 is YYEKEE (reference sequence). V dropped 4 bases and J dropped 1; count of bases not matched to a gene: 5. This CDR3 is CASSPGQGLQETQYF. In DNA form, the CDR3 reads TGTGCCAGCAGCCCGGGACAGGGACTCCAAGAGACCCAGTACTTC.

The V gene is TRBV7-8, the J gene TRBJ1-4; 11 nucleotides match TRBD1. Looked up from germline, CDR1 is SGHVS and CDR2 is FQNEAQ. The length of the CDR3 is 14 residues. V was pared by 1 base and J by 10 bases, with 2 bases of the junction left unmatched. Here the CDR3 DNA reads TGTGCCAGCAGCTTAGGCGGGACAGGGGGAAAACTGTTTTTT. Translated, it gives CASSLGGTGGKLFF.

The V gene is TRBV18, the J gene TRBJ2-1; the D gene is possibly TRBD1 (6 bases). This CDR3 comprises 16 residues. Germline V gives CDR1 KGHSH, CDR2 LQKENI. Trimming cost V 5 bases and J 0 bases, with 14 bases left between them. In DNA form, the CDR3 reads TGTGCCAGCTCATCAATGGGGGCGAGCTCCTACAATGAGCAGTTCTTC. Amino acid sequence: CASSSMGASSYNEQFF.

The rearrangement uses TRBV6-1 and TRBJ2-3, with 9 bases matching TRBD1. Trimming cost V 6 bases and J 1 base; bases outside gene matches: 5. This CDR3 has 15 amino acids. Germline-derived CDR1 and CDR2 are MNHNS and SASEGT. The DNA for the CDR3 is TGTGCCAGCAGAGCCGACAGGGGGGGCACAGATACGCAGTATTTT. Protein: CASRADRGGTDTQYF.

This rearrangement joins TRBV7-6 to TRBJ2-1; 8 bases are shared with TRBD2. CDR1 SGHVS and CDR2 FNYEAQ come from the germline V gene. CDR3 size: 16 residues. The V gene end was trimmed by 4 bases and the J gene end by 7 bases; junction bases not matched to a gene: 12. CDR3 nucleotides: TGTGCCAGCAGCTCCCCCGGGGGGGGTCGGCGGAATGAGCAGTTCTTC. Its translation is CASSSPGGGRRNEQFF.

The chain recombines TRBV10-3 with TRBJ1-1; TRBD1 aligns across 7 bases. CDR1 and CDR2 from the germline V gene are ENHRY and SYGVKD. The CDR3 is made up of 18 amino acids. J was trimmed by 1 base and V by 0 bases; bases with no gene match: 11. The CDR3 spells CAISESPGRGGQNTEAFF. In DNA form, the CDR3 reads TGTGCCATCAGTGAGTCGCCAGGCAGGGGGGGCCAGAACACTGAAGCTTTCTTT.

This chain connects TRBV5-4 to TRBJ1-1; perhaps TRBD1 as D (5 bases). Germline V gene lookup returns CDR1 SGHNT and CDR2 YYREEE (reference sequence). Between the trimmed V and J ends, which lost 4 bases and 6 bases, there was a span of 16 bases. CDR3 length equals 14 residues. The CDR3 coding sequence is TGTGCCAGCAGCCCCGAACTCAGGGTCTCTGAAGCTTTCTTT. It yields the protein CASSPELRVSEAFF.

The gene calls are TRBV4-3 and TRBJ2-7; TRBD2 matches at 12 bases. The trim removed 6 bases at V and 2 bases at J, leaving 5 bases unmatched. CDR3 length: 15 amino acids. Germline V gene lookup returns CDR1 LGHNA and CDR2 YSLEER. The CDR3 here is CASSPTSGRTYEQYF. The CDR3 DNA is TGCGCCAGCAGTCCTACTAGCGGGAGGACCTACGAGCAGTACTTC.

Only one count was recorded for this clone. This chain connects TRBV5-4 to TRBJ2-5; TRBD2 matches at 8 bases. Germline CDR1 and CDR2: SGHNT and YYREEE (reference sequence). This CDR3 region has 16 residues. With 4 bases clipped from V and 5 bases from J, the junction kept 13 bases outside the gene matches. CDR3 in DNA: TGTGCCAGCAGCCCAACGGGGGGGAGCACGCGGGAGACCCAGTACTTC. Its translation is CASSPTGGSTRETQYF. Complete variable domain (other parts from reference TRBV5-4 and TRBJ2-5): ETGVTQSPTHLIKTRGQQVTLRCSSQSGHNTVSWYQQALGQGPQFIFQYYREEENGRGNFPPRFSGLQFPNYSSELNVNALELDDSALYLCASSPTGGSTRETQYFGPGTRLLVL.

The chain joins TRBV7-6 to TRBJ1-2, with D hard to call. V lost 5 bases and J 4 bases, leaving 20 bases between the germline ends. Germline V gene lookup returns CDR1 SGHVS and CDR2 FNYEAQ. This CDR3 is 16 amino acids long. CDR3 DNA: TGTGCCAGCAGCAAAATGTTTGAATCTCGGACCTATGGCTACACCTTC. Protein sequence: CASSKMFESRTYGYTF.

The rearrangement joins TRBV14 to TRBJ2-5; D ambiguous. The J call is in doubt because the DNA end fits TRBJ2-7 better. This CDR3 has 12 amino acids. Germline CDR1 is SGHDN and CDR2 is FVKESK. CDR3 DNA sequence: TGTGCCAGCAGCCAAGATGGTTTCGAGCAGTACTTC. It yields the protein CASSQDGFEQYF.

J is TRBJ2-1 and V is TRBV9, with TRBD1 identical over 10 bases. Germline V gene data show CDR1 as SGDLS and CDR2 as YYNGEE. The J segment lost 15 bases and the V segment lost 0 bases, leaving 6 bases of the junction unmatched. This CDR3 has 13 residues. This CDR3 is CASSVVGQGDAFF. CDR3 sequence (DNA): TGTGCCAGCAGCGTAGTTGGACAGGGGGATGCGTTCTTC.

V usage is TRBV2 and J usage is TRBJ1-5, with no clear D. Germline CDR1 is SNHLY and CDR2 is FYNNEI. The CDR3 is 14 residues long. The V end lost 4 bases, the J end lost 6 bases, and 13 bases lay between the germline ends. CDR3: CASSVGLSGQPQHF. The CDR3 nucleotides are TGTGCCAGCAGTGTTGGACTCTCCGGTCAGCCCCAGCATTTT.

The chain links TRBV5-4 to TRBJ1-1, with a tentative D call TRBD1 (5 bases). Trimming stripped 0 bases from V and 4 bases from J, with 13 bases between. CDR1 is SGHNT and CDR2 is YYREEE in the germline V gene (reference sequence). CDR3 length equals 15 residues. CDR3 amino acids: CASSLAGMVSTEAFF. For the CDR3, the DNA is TGTGCCAGCAGCTTGGCAGGGATGGTGAGCACTGAAGCTTTCTTT.

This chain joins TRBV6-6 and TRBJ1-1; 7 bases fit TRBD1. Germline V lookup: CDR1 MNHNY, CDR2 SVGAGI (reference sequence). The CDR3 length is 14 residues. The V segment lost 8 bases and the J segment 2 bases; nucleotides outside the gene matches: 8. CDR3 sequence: CASRRTGSNTEAFF. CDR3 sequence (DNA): TGTGCCAGCCGGAGGACAGGATCAAACACTGAAGCTTTCTTT.

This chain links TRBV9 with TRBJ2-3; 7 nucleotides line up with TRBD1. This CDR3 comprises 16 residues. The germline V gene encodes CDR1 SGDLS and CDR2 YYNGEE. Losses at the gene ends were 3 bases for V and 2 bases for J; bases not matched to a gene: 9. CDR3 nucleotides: TGTGCCAGCAGCGCTCAGGGGGACACCTACACAGATACGCAGTATTTT. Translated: CASSAQGDTYTDTQYF.

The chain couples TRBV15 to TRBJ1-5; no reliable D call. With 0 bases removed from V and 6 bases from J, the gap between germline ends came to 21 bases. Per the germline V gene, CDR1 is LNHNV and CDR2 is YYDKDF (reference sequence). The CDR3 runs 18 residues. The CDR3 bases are TGTGCCACCAGCAGAGATTCGTCGACCGTAAGGTTGGTTCAGCCCCAGCATTTT. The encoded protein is CATSRDSSTVRLVQPQHF. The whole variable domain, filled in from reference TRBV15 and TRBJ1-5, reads DAMVIQNPRYQVTQFGKPVTLSCSQTLNHNVMYWYQQKSSQAPKLLFHYYDKDFNNEADTPDNFQSRRPNTSFCFLDIRSPGLGDTAMYLCATSRDSSTVRLVQPQHFGDGTRLSIL.

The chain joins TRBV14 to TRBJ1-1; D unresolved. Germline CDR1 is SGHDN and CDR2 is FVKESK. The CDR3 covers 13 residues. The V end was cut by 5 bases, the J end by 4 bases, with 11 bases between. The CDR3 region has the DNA TGTGCCAGCAGCTTCCCGACGGGCACTGAAGCTTTCTTT. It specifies CASSFPTGTEAFF.

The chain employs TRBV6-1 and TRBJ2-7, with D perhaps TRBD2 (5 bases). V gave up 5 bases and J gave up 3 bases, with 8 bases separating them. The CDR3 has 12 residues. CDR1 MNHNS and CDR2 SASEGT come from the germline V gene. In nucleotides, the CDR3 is TGTGCCAGCAGTCGGACTCTCTACGAGCAGTACTTC. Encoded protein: CASSRTLYEQYF.

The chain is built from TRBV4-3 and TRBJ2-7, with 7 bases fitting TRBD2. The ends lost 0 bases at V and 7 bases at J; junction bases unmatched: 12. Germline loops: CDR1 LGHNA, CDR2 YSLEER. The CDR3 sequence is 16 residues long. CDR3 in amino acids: CASSQDGSGLLAEQYF. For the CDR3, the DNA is TGCGCCAGCAGCCAAGATGGGTCGGGGCTACTAGCGGAGCAGTACTTC.